Presented here are 11 T cell receptor beta chains from one specimen sequenced in a study of T-cell memory formation after mild COVID-19 (dated by TCRdb to 2020 to 2022). The library was made by 5' RACE. The sequencing machine was an Illumina NovaSeq 6000. TCRdb itself trimmed the public reads at Q25 with fastp, ran MiXCR and retained productive beta chains. Every entry covers one CDR3 protein and lists the most common genes and DNA from its rows. The sample table contains 350,000 to 450,000 distinct CDR3 sequences; only one count was recorded for 14% of them. Less than 25% of the sample is taken by the ten largest. Sequenced input: PBMCs or a T cell subset sorted from them (not recorded which). Receptors were obtained from a young man who had mild COVID-19 (a few samples of this study predate the infection). The sample titles of this study are shuffled in the database, so cell type and time point are left out; the donor was told from shared clones.

The genes are TRBV20-1 and TRBJ2-1; 9 nucleotides match TRBD2. Trimming cost V 6 bases and J 9 bases; bases outside gene matches: 6. This CDR3 comprises 12 residues. Looked up from germline, CDR1 is DFQATT and CDR2 is SNEGSKA (reference sequence). In DNA form, the CDR3 reads TGCAGTGCGCAGGGACTAGCAAGTGAGCAGTTCTTC. This sequence encodes CSAQGLASEQFF.

J is TRBJ2-3 and V is TRBV10-3; 9 nucleotides align to TRBD2. The V gene's germline CDR1 is ENHRY and CDR2 SYGVKD. V lost 5 bases and J lost 1; bases outside the gene matches: 7. This CDR3 is built from 16 residues. The CDR3 coding sequence is TGTGCCATCAGTCCGCCGATAGCGGGGGGCACAGATACGCAGTATTTT. Protein sequence: CAISPPIAGGTDTQYF.

This clonotype was counted a few times. The V gene is TRBV15, the J gene TRBJ2-7, with TRBD2 as a possible D gene (6 bases). Germline V gene sequence: CDR1 LNHNV, CDR2 YYDKDF (reference sequence). The CDR3 length is 14 residues. Trimming pared 0 bases from V and 5 bases from J, leaving 11 bases between. CDR3 loop: CATSRDRRGHEQYF. In DNA, the CDR3 is TGTGCCACCAGCAGAGATCGGCGGGGACACGAGCAGTACTTC.

CDR3 sequence: CASLPRGALNTEAFF. The CDR3 DNA follows: TGTGCCAGCCTCCCTCGAGGGGCGTTGAACACTGAAGCTTTCTTT. The chain joins TRBV7-2 to TRBJ1-1; tentative D call: TRBD1 (5 bases). Germline lookup yields CDR1 SGHTA and CDR2 FQGNSA. The CDR3 sequence is 15 residues long. Trimming left V 8 bases short and J 0 bases short, with 16 bases between.

The chain has TRBV4-3 and TRBJ2-3, with 8 bases identical to TRBD2. Per the germline V gene, CDR1 is LGHNA and CDR2 is YSLEER. The CDR3 spans 16 residues. J was trimmed by 4 bases and V by 6 bases; bases with no gene match: 12. The CDR3, as DNA: TGCGCCAGCAGTCCCAGGCGGGGGGCCAGGCCAGATACGCAGTATTTT. Amino acids: CASSPRRGARPDTQYF.

This clonotype was seen ten or more times. The chain links TRBV7-2 to TRBJ2-7; D perhaps matches TRBD1 (5 bases). Germline V lookup: CDR1 SGHTA, CDR2 FQGNSA. The V end lost 5 bases, the J end lost 7 bases, and 15 bases lay between the germline ends. The CDR3 contains 13 residues. CDR3 amino acids: CASSLEPTVEQYF. In nucleotides, the CDR3 is TGTGCCAGCAGCCTGGAACCGACAGTTGAGCAGTACTTC.

The J gene is TRBJ2-7, the V gene TRBV7-2, with 8 bases fitting TRBD1. CDR1 SGHTA and CDR2 FQGNSA come from the germline V gene. V dropped 2 bases and J dropped 3; count of bases not matched to a gene: 3. The CDR3 spans 14 residues. CDR3 sequence: CASSLSTGGYEQYF. The CDR3 nucleotides read TGTGCCAGCAGCTTATCCACAGGGGGCTACGAGCAGTACTTC.

The chain joins TRBV6-2 or TRBV6-3 to TRBJ2-7, with 12 bases that match TRBD2. Germline-derived CDR1 and CDR2 are MNHEY and SVGEGT. This CDR3 comprises 13 residues. J gave up 7 bases and V 4 bases, and 2 bases lay outside the gene matches. CDR3: CASSFGLAGEQYF. Written as DNA, the CDR3 is TGTGCCAGCAGTTTTGGACTAGCGGGGGAGCAGTACTTC.

This clonotype was counted at least ten times. The rearrangement joins TRBV6-5 to TRBJ1-1; D uncertain. V was pared by 6 bases and J by 1 base, with 9 bases between. The CDR3 is 13 amino acids. The germline gives CDR1 MNHEY, CDR2 SVGAGI. The CDR3 DNA reads as TGTGCCAGCAGCCCTGGAACGAACACTGAAGCTTTCTTT. It is translated as CASSPGTNTEAFF.

The table lists this clonotype with a few counts. This rearrangement joins TRBV5-5 to TRBJ2-7; D remains unclear. Between the trimmed V and J ends, which lost 4 bases and 3 bases, there was a span of 17 bases. This CDR3 has 15 residues. Germline V CDR1 and CDR2: SGHKS, YYEKEE (reference sequence). The CDR3 nucleotides are TGTGCCAGCAGCACCCAACAGACTGGTTTCTACGAGCAGTACTTC. Translating it yields CASSTQQTGFYEQYF.

This clonotype was counted a few times. One junction end disagrees with the germline gene, perhaps due to a read error. The J gene is TRBJ2-3, the V gene TRBV4-2; unclear D gene. Per germline, CDR1 LGHNA and CDR2 YNFKEQ. This CDR3 contains 16 residues. CDR3 sequence: CASSQVLGGGTDTQYF. The CDR3 coding sequence is TGCGCCAGCAGCCAAGTTCTGGGTGGGGGCACAGATACGCAGTATTTT.